Sequencing of this TCR beta chain was carried out in a study of T cells in tumors and immune-related adverse events. The CDR3 extends over 13 amino acids. Germline loops: CDR1 SNHLY, CDR2 FYNNEI. With 3 bases removed from V and 6 bases from J, the gap between germline ends came to 8 bases. Data came from immunoSEQ multiplex PCR; TCRdb stores just in-frame clones and leaves some out. The table has more than 7,000 clones, approximately 94% seen once; the top ten hold approximately 2.2%. This specimen consisted of lymph node tissue, obtained from a patient treated with anti-PD-1 therapy. This receptor was taken from a female donor with metastatic renal cell carcinoma. The V and J genes are TRBV2 and TRBJ2-2; possibly TRBD1 for D (5 bases). CDR3 region: CASSDRAAGELFF. Here the CDR3 DNA reads TGTGCCAGCAGTGACAGGGCGGCCGGGGAGCTGTTTTTT.